The 9 T cell receptor beta chains presented below share a single source sample, sequenced in a study of T cell responses to AZD1222 COVID-19 vaccine. The protocol was immunoSEQ multiplex PCR, while the TCRdb copy is restricted to in-frame clones and leaves out a portion. This table has some 120,000 clones, around 90% appearing once. The sample consisted of peripheral blood, taken on day 0 of AZD1222 vaccination. Source of these receptors: an adult in good health.

The chain recombines TRBV3-1 (or the pseudogene TRBV3-2) with TRBJ1-5; a possible D gene is TRBD1 (5 bases). This CDR3 is built from 15 residues. V was clipped by 6 bases and J by 0 bases, with 12 bases between them. Germline loops: CDR1 LGHDT, CDR2 YNNKEL (reference sequence). CDR3 bases: TGTGCCAGCAGTCGGGGGTTATATAGCAATCAGCCCCAGCATTTT. It translates to CASSRGLYSNQPQHF.

This clone was found once. V and J are TRBV10-1 and TRBJ2-3; D possibly corresponds to TRBD1 (5 bases). Germline CDR1 and CDR2: WNHNN and SYGVQD (reference sequence). CDR3 length: 12 amino acids. The V end was cut by 6 bases, the J end by 9 bases, with 13 bases between. CDR3 in amino acids: CASSAQAGTQYF. DNA for the CDR3: TGCGCCAGCAGCGCACAGGCCGGGACGCAGTATTTT.

V is TRBV15 and J is TRBJ1-1, with TRBD1 matching over 7 bases. Trimming at V came to 4 bases and at J to 2 bases, leaving 4 bases not matched to a gene. CDR3 length: 14 amino acids. Germline CDR1 reads LNHNV; CDR2 reads YYDKDF (reference sequence). CDR3 sequence reads: CATSKRQGNTEAFF. The CDR3 bases are TGTGCCACCAGCAAGCGACAGGGTAACACTGAAGCTTTCTTT.

The V and J genes are TRBV19 and TRBJ2-1, with TRBD2 matching over 13 bases. Per the germline V gene, CDR1 is LNHDA and CDR2 is SQIVND (reference sequence). The CDR3 is 19 amino acids. Trimming removed 7 bases from V and 6 bases from J; junction bases left unmatched: 18. Here the CDR3 reads CASIKSPATSGRAGNEQFF. CDR3 nucleotides: TGTGCCAGTATCAAATCACCCGCCACTAGCGGGAGGGCGGGCAATGAGCAGTTCTTC. Looking up the rest from reference TRBV19 and TRBJ2-1 gives the full variable domain: DGGITQSPKYLFRKEGQNVTLSCEQNLNHDAMYWYRQDPGQGLRLIYYSQIVNDFQKGDIAEGYSVSREKKESFPLTVTSAQKNPTAFYLCASIKSPATSGRAGNEQFFGPGTRLTVL.

V and J are TRBV13 and TRBJ1-2; D is possibly TRBD1 (5 bases). The CDR3 has 15 residues. V was cut by 1 base and J by 0 bases, with 9 bases left in between. Per germline, CDR1 PRHDT and CDR2 FYEKMQ (reference sequence). CDR3 bases: TGTGCCAGCAGCTTAGTGGGGGTGACTAACTATGGCTACACCTTC. It specifies CASSLVGVTNYGYTF.

V is TRBV9 and J is TRBJ2-7; 7 nucleotides line up with TRBD1. This CDR3 has 14 residues. CDR1 and CDR2 (germline): SGDLS, YYNGEE. The V gene end was trimmed by 5 bases and the J gene end by 0 bases; junction bases not matched to a gene: 5. The CDR3 sequence: CASSKQGTSYEQYF. CDR3 in DNA: TGTGCCAGCAGTAAACAGGGGACCTCCTACGAGCAGTACTTC.

The V gene is TRBV30, the J gene TRBJ2-1; D gene uncertain. This CDR3 has 12 amino acids. V was cut by 0 bases and J by 9 bases, with 9 bases left in between. Germline V gene sequence: CDR1 GTSNPN, CDR2 SVGIG (reference sequence). The CDR3 bases are TGTGCCTGGAGTGTACTTGGTAGTGAGCAGTTCTTC. It yields the protein CAWSVLGSEQFF.

V and J are TRBV30 and TRBJ2-7; the match to TRBD1 covers 7 bases. This CDR3 contains 17 residues. CDR1 and CDR2 (germline): GTSNPN, SVGIG (reference sequence). J lost 5 bases, V lost 4 bases, and 20 bases had no gene match. CDR3 sequence: CAWTQGRRGPPRNEQYF. CDR3 DNA: TGTGCCTGGACCCAGGGGCGAAGGGGGCCTCCTCGGAACGAGCAGTACTTC.

This chain connects TRBV21-1 to TRBJ1-1. TRBV21-1 is labeled a pseudogene. The CDR3 contains 17 residues. Here the CDR3 DNA reads TGTGCCAGCAGCAAACGAGAGGCTCGGGGGATGAACACTGAAGCTTTCTTT. Its protein is CASSKREARGMNTEAFF.